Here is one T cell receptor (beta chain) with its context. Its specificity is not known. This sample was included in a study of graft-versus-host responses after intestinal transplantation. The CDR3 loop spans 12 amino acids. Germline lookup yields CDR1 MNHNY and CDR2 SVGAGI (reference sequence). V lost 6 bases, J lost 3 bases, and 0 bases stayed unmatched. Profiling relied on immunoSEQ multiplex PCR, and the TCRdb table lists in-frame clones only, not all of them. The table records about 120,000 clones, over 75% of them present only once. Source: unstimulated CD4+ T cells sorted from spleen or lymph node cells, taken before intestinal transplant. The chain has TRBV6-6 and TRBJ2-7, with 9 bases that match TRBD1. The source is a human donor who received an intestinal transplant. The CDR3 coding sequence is TGTGCCAGCAGGACAGGGGGCTACGAGCAGTACTTC. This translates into CASRTGGYEQYF.